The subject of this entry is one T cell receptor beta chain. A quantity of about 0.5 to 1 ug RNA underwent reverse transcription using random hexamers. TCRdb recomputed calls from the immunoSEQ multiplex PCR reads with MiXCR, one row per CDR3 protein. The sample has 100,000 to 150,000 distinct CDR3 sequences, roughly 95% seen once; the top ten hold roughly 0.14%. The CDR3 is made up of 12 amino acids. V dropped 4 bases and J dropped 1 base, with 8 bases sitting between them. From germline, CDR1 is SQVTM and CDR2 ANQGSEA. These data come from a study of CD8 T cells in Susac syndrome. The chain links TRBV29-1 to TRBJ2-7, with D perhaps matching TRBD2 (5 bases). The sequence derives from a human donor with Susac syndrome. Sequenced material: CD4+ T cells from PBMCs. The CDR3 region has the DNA TGCAGCGTTGGAGGGCGGTCCTACGAGCAGTACTTC. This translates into CSVGGRSYEQYF.